This TCR beta chain emerged from a study of blood T cell repertoires in COVID-19. Study-wide background: From T cells, B-cell-depleted T cells, or PBMCs came the material, which was cDNA or gDNA.

The V gene's germline CDR1 is SGHTA and CDR2 FQGNSA. The CDR3 contains 16 residues. Losses at the gene ends were 0 bases for V and 9 bases for J; bases not matched to a gene: 10. How the authors handled the data: It was from reference gene primer amplification that nucleated cell counts were estimated. Repertoires were generated with immunoSEQ multiplex PCR, while TCRdb's copy carries only in-frame clones and drops some. V and J calls plus clone size are reproduced from that table; the DNA served to infer D and trimming. Among 250,000 to 400,000 clones listed, roughly 85% were seen once. The clonotype was recovered from a woman under 40 who had been exposed to COVID-19. The material sequenced was PBMCs or T cells enriched from blood (not recorded which). V gene TRBV7-2 combines with J gene TRBJ2-1, with 8 nucleotides matching TRBD2. The CDR3 spells CASSLAASGGIAEQFF. The CDR3 nucleotides are TGTGCCAGCAGCTTAGCTGCCAGCGGGGGAATTGCTGAGCAGTTCTTC.